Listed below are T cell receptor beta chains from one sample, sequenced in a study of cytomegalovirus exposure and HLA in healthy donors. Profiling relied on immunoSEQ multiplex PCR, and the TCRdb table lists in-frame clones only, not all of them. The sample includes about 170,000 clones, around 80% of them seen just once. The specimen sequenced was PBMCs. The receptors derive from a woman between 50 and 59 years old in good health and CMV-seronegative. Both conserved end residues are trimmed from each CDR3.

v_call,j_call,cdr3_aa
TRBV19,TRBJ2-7,ASSIALTGRHEQY
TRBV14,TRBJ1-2,ASSQDRQAVYGYT
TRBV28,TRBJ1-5,ASSPIPDSRNQPQH
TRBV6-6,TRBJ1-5,ASSFVRGGNQPQH
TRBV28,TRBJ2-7,ASSLGLAAVFSPQLREQY
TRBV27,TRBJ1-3,ASSGGSSGNTIY
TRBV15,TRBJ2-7,ATSRGGSPYEQY
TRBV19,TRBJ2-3,ASSGGTTSDTQY
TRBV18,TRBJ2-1,ASSRAGGNEQF
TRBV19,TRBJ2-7,ASSLQGQRDEQY
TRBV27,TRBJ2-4,ASSSGGARNIQY
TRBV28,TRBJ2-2,ASSLYVFWRGSGQGNTGELF
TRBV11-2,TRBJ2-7,ASSLNRDRTYEQY
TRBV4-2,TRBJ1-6,ASSQPGQTRHSPLH
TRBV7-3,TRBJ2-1,ASSFGFGFGNEQF